A single T cell receptor beta chain is shown here with its context. Its antigen is unidentified. The source of the sample is a study of vaccination and CD4 T cells after COVID-19. Study findings and constraints: The analysis of convalescent patients involved relatively few individuals and lacked early post-infection timepoints.

Researchers used the Oncomine TCR Beta short-read assay to sequence DNA from cultured CD4+ T cells. TCRdb reanalysed the PCR reads using MiXCR and keeps one entry per CDR3 protein. The repertoire includes under 20,000 distinct CDR3 sequences, roughly 55% of them detected once, and roughly a sixth sits in the top ten. Treatment noted: approximately nine-day PBMC culture with coronavirus spike peptide pools or control peptides (ViraFEST assay). The sequence was obtained from a human donor who had recovered from COVID-19. Sample: CD4+ T cells from blood, cultured in vitro, taken before SARS-CoV-2 vaccination.

CDR3 amino acids: CASSLAGTGDSPLHF. CDR3 bases: TGTGCCAGCAGCTTAGCGGGGACAGGGGATTCACCCCTCCACTTT. The genes are TRBV7-9 and TRBJ1-6; 10 positions match TRBD1. V was pared by 0 bases and J by 8 bases, with 1 base of the junction left unmatched. Per the germline V gene, CDR1 is SEHNR and CDR2 is FQNEAQ (reference sequence). The CDR3 consists of 15 residues.